This T cell receptor (beta chain) was sequenced during a study of Ad26.COV2.S vaccination and SARS-CoV-2 variants. Study information: The trial was COV1001 and the donor's arm was Ad26.COV2.S. Participants got Ad26.COV2.S intramuscularly, once or twice 56 days apart. Findings and caveats of the study: After vaccination, reports described spike-specific CD8+ and CD4+ T cell responses as showing substantial breadth. Researchers cautioned that TCR breadth and depth analyses may have underestimated total T cell responses.

Using immunoSEQ multiplex PCR, the repertoire was profiled, and TCRdb retains in-frame clones only, with some absent. Among 300,000 to 400,000 clones listed, about nine tenths were seen once. Treatment defined: about 20 received Ad26.COV2.S at low or high dose, single or two shots; roughly five received placebo; per-sample allocation not given. At day 63 after the first vaccine or placebo injection, samples were drawn. This clone was picked up one time. The antigen remains undetermined. The clonotype comes from a person aged 18-65 years who received the Ad26.COV2.S COVID-19 vaccine or a placebo. The specimen comprised peripheral blood, sampled in a trial of Ad26.COV2.S vaccine versus placebo.

CDR3 nucleotide sequence: TGTGCCAGCAGCTTGGCCAGCACGAACACTGAAGCTTTCTTT. This sequence encodes CASSLASTNTEAFF. The rearrangement joins TRBV5-8 to TRBJ1-1; unclear D gene. This CDR3 comprises 14 residues. V was trimmed by 0 bases and J by 1 base, leaving 7 bases between them. Germline values: CDR1 SGHTS, CDR2 YDEGEE.